This paragraph reports one T cell receptor beta chain. The method was immunoSEQ multiplex PCR; TCRdb's version includes in-frame clones alone and lacks a portion of them. The sample records about 75,000 clones, approximately 96% being singletons. The data originate from a study of technical replicates of blood from a few donors. The TCR comes from a human donor in good health. Sequencing was carried out using T cells isolated from PBMCs.

The DNA of the CDR3 is TGTGCCAGCAGCTTAATGCCACGGGGTCTCACCGGGGAGCTGTTTTTT. Its translation: CASSLMPRGLTGELFF. This chain links TRBV7-6 with TRBJ2-2; maybe TRBD2 (5 bases). V gave up 2 bases and J gave up 4 bases, with 14 bases separating them. This CDR3 region has 16 residues. Germline CDR1 is SGHVS and CDR2 is FNYEAQ.